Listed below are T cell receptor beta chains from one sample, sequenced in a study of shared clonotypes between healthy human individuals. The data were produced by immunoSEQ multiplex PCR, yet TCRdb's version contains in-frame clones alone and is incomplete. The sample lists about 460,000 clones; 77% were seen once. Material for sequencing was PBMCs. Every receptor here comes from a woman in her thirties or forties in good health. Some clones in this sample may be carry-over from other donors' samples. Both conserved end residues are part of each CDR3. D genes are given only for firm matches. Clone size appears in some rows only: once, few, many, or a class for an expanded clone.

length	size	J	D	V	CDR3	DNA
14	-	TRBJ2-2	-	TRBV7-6	CASSLGANTGELFF	TGTGCCAGCAGCCTAGGGGCGAACACCGGGGAGCTGTTTTTT
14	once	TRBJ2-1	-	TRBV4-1	CASSQPPTGPEKFF	TGCGCCAGCAGCCAACCCCCTACTGGACCGGAAAAGTTCTTC
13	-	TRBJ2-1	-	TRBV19	CASSIDLSREQFF	TGTGCCAGTAGTATAGATCTTAGCCGGGAGCAGTTCTTC
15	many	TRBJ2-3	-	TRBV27	CASSLTKQARDTQYF	TGTGCCAGCAGTCTGACCAAACAGGCCAGGGATACGCAGTATTTT
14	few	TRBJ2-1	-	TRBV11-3	CASSPSRGYNEQFF	TGTGCCAGCAGCCCCTCTAGGGGATACAATGAGCAGTTCTTC
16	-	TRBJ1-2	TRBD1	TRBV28	CASSFPFGTENYGYTF	TGTGCCAGCAGTTTCCCTTTTGGGACAGAGAACTATGGCTACACCTTC
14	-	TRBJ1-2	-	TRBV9	CASSDGQRTYGYTF	TGTGCCAGCAGCGACGGACAGAGAACCTATGGCTACACCTTC
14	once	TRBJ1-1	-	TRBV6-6	CASSQRSGEPEAFF	TGTGCCAGCAGCCAGCGTTCAGGGGAACCTGAAGCTTTCTTT
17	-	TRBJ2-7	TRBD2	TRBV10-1	CASRGLAGTRSSYEQYF	TGCGCCAGCCGGGGACTAGCGGGGACTAGGAGCTCCTACGAGCAGTACTTC
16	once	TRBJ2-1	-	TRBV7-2	CASSLFGQSSYNEQFF	TGTGCCAGCAGCCTCTTTGGGCAGAGCTCCTACAATGAGCAGTTCTTC
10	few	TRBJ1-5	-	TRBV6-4	CASWTQPQHF	TGTGCCAGCTGGACTCAGCCCCAGCATTTT
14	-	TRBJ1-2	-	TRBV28	CATKGGSNNYGYTF	TGTGCCACCAAGGGGGGCAGTAATAACTATGGCTACACCTTC
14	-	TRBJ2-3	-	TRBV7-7	CASSSGPQGDTQYF	TGTGCCAGCAGTTCCGGGCCCCAAGGAGATACGCAGTATTTT
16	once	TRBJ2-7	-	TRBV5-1	CASSPYGLQSSYEQYF	TGCGCCAGCAGCCCATACGGACTTCAGAGCTCCTACGAGCAGTACTTC
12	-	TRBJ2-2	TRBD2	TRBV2	CASRREHGELFF	TGTGCCAGCAGGCGGGAGCACGGGGAGCTGTTTTTT
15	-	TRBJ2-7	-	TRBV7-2	CASSKDPPPPYEQYF	TGTGCCAGCAGCAAGGACCCTCCTCCTCCCTACGAGCAGTACTTC
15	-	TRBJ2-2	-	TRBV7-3	CASSLRGLNTGELFF	TGTGCCAGCAGCTTACGGGGCCTGAACACCGGGGAGCTGTTTTTT
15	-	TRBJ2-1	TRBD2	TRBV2	CASRGLDLSYNEQFF	TGTGCCAGCAGGGGACTAGATCTCTCCTACAATGAGCAGTTCTTC
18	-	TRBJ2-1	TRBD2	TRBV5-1	CASSLPIGGAAGGNEQFF	TGCGCCAGCAGCTTACCTATAGGGGGCGCAGCGGGAGGGAATGAGCAGTTCTTC
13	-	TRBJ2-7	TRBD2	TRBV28	CASRLAGVNEQYF	TGTGCCAGCAGGCTAGCGGGAGTCAACGAGCAGTACTTC
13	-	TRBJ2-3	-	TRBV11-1	CASSLGNTDTQYF	TGTGCCAGCAGCTTAGGTAACACAGATACGCAGTATTTT
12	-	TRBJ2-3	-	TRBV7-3	CASSPITDTQYF	TGTGCCAGCAGCCCCATCACAGATACGCAGTATTTT
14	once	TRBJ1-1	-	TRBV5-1	CASGPGEQNTEAFF	TGCGCCAGCGGCCCGGGGGAGCAGAACACTGAAGCTTTCTTT
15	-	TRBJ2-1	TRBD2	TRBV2	CASTPEGLAGGRQFF	TGTGCCAGCACCCCAGAAGGACTAGCGGGAGGGCGGCAGTTCTTC
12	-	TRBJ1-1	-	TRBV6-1	CASRNRGTEAFF	TGTGCCAGCAGGAACCGGGGGACTGAAGCTTTCTTT
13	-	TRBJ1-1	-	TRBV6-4	CASSEGRNTEAFF	TGTGCCAGCAGTGAAGGACGGAACACTGAAGCTTTCTTT
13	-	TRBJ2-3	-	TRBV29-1	CSVIGLITDTQYF	TGCAGCGTGATAGGGCTGATCACAGATACGCAGTATTTT
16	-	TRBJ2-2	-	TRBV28	CASRSSENRDTGELFF	TGTGCCAGCAGGTCTAGCGAGAACCGGGACACCGGGGAGCTGTTTTTT
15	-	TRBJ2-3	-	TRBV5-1	CASSFDGTNTDTQYF	TGCGCCAGCAGCTTTGATGGGACCAACACAGATACGCAGTATTTT
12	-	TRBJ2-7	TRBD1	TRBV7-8	CASSLGDRAQYF	TGTGCCAGCAGCTTAGGAGACAGGGCCCAGTACTTC
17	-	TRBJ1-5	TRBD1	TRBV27	CASSLFGTGRLGQPQHF	TGTGCCAGCAGTTTATTCGGGACAGGGAGGTTGGGTCAGCCCCAGCATTTT
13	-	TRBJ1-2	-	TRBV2	CASTARVADGYTF	TGTGCCAGCACCGCCAGGGTGGCGGATGGCTACACCTTC
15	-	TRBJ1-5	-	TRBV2	CASSEGGGLNQPQHF	TGTGCCAGCAGTGAGGGAGGGGGGCTCAATCAGCCCCAGCATTTT
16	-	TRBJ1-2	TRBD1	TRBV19	CASSTPRQGAYYGYTF	TGTGCCAGTAGTACCCCTCGACAGGGGGCATACTATGGCTACACCTTC
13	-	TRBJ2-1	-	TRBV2	CASSRTYYNEQFF	TGTGCCAGCAGTAGGACATACTACAATGAGCAGTTCTTC
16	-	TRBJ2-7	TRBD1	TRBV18	CASSPNPGTGALGQYF	TGTGCCAGCTCGCCGAACCCCGGGACAGGGGCCCTCGGGCAGTACTTC
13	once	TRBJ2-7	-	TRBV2	CASSSDRSYEQYF	TGTGCCAGCAGCTCAGACAGATCCTACGAGCAGTACTTC
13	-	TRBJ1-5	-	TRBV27	CASSFVGNQPQHF	TGTGCCAGCAGTTTTGTGGGCAATCAGCCCCAGCATTTT
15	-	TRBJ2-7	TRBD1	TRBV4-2	CASSLGQGESYEQYF	TGTGCCAGCAGCCTCGGACAGGGGGAATCCTACGAGCAGTACTTC
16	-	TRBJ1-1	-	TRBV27	CASSWSGPWGNTEAFF	TGTGCCAGCTCATGGTCTGGTCCGTGGGGAAACACTGAAGCTTTCTTT
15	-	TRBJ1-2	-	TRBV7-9	CASSPSEGPGYGYTF	TGTGCCAGCAGCCCTTCAGAGGGTCCTGGGTATGGCTACACCTTC
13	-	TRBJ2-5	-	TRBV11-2	CASSFGYQETQYF	TGTGCCAGCAGCTTCGGCTACCAAGAGACCCAGTACTTC
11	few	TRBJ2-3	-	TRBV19	CASRIGDTQYF	TGTGCCAGTAGGATCGGAGATACGCAGTATTTT
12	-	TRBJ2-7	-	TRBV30	CATGGGSYEQYF	TGTGCCACGGGCGGCGGATCCTACGAGCAGTACTTC
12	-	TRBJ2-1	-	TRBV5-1	CASSVNYNEQFF	TGCGCCAGCAGCGTGAACTACAATGAGCAGTTCTTC
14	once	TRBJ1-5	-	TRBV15	CATSRGGPNQPQHF	TGTGCCACCAGCAGAGGGGGCCCGAATCAGCCCCAGCATTTT
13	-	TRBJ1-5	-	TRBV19	CASSIQGPQPQHF	TGTGCCAGTAGTATTCAGGGCCCCCAGCCCCAGCATTTT
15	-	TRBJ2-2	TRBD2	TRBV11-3	CASSTGLAGAGELFF	TGTGCCAGCAGCACAGGACTAGCGGGGGCCGGGGAGCTGTTTTTT
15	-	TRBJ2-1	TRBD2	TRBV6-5	CASSYEVAGGNEQFF	TGTGCCAGCAGTTACGAGGTAGCGGGAGGGAATGAGCAGTTCTTC
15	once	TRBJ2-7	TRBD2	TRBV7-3	CASSLEASGRGQQYF	TGTGCCAGCAGCCTGGAGGCTAGCGGGAGAGGGCAACAGTACTTC
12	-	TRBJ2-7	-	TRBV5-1	CASSLVGYEQYF	TGCGCCAGCAGCTTGGTTGGCTACGAGCAGTACTTC
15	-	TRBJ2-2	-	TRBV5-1	CASSNTEGWSGELFF	TGCGCCAGCAGCAACACAGAGGGTTGGTCCGGGGAGCTGTTTTTT